The sequence of this T cell receptor (beta chain) was determined in a study of cytomegalovirus exposure and HLA in healthy donors. Study-level background: Roughly 89 million unique TCR sequences came from HLA-typed donors in an early release. The Caucasian-associated ancestry cluster contained 65% to 85% of the approximately 390 genotyped donors.

Study-wide results and caveats: Association of 16,951 TCR beta sequences with HLA alleles was found at 0.05 false discovery rate in a later analysis. Specific recognition of CMV antigens was confirmed in vitro for a few chains (all CMV-associated).

Remarks on this clone: Its cognate antigen is unknown.

Germline V gene sequence: CDR1 MGHRA, CDR2 YSYEKL. The ends were cut back, 1 base at V and 0 bases at J, with 9 bases in the middle. This CDR3 comprises 15 residues. A multiplex PCR was run with 60 Vbeta primers and 13 Jbeta primers. Profiling relied on immunoSEQ multiplex PCR, and the TCRdb table lists in-frame clones only, not all of them. The sample yields 100,000 to 150,000 clones, about four fifths seen once. This TCR came from a man in his forties or fifties in good health and CMV-seronegative. The rearrangement links TRBV4-1 to TRBJ1-2, with a weak D call TRBD1 (6 bases). Sequences were obtained from PBMCs. The CDR3 is CASSQARGSNYGYTF. In nucleotides, the CDR3 is TGCGCCAGCAGCCAAGCCAGGGGCTCTAACTATGGCTACACCTTC.